A single sample gave rise to the 32 T cell receptor beta chains below, sequenced in a study of blood T cell repertoires in COVID-19. Measured with immunoSEQ multiplex PCR; TCRdb has only the in-frame clones, and not every one. Of approximately 200,000 clones listed, more than 75% are singletons. The sample taken for sequencing was peripheral blood. The receptors derive from a man aged 50 to 59 who had recovered from COVID-19.

This chain links TRBV9 with TRBJ1-2, with D unclear. CDR3 length equals 13 residues. V was pared by 0 bases and J by 3 bases, with 6 bases between. CDR1 SGDLS and CDR2 YYNGEE come from the germline V gene. CDR3 sequence reads: CASSVGSDYGYTF. CDR3 coding DNA: TGTGCCAGCAGCGTAGGGTCGGACTATGGCTACACCTTC.

The chain uses TRBV27 and TRBJ2-2; D is possibly TRBD2 (5 bases). CDR1 and CDR2 from the germline V gene are MNHEY and SMNVEV (reference sequence). Trimming took off 6 bases at V and 5 bases at J, with 16 bases between the two ends. This CDR3 comprises 15 residues. The CDR3 loop reads CASSHFKTGTGELFF. The CDR3 region has the DNA TGTGCCAGCAGCCATTTCAAGACGGGGACCGGGGAGCTGTTTTTT.

Only one count was recorded for this clone. V is TRBV12-5 and J is TRBJ1-2, with a weak D call TRBD1 (5 bases). CDR3 size: 16 residues. Trimming cost V 0 bases and J 3 bases, with 14 bases left between them. Germline lookup yields CDR1 LGHNT and CDR2 FRNRAP. In DNA form, the CDR3 reads TGTGCTAGTGGTTTGGTACTGGGGGGGGAAGACTATGGCTACACCTTC. Translated, it gives CASGLVLGGEDYGYTF.

This clone was seen a single time. The sample carries other DNA sequences with the same CDR3. This chain uses TRBV18 with TRBJ2-2; D might be TRBD1 (6 bases). Trimming pared 3 bases from V and 4 bases from J, leaving 6 bases between. There are 13 residues in the CDR3. Per germline, CDR1 KGHSH and CDR2 LQKENI. The CDR3 DNA sequence: TGTGCCAGCTCACCCAGGGGCACCGGGGAGCTGTTTTTT. It specifies CASSPRGTGELFF.

The rearrangement joins TRBV27 to TRBJ1-2; 7 positions agree with TRBD1. Germline V gene data show CDR1 as MNHEY and CDR2 as SMNVEV (reference sequence). After removal of 5 bases from V and 7 bases from J, the junction contained 10 bases not matched to a gene. The CDR3 totals 14 residues. This CDR3 reads CASSPNTGARGYTF. CDR3 DNA sequence: TGTGCCAGCAGTCCTAATACAGGGGCTCGTGGCTACACCTTC.

This clone was counted only a few times. The chain joins TRBV27 to TRBJ1-6; a weak D match, TRBD1 (6 bases). CDR1 and CDR2 (germline): MNHEY, SMNVEV (reference sequence). This CDR3 is 16 amino acids long. V was pared by 5 bases and J by 8 bases, with 19 bases between. CDR3 in DNA: TGTGCCAGCAGTACCCTGGACAGACCAGATTATTCACCCCTCCACTTT. It specifies CASSTLDRPDYSPLHF.

A single count supports this clone. This chain links TRBV5-1 with TRBJ2-2, with TRBD2 identical over 10 bases. CDR1 and CDR2 (germline): SGHRS, YFSETQ. V was clipped by 4 bases and J by 1 base; unmatched bases: 4. The CDR3 contains 16 residues. The CDR3 sequence: CASSARTSGNTGELFF. CDR3 bases: TGCGCCAGCAGCGCGCGGACTAGCGGGAACACCGGGGAGCTGTTTTTT.

The chain carries TRBV19 and TRBJ1-5; tentative D call: TRBD1 (5 bases). The CDR3 is made up of 16 amino acids. The V end was cut by 6 bases, the J end by 8 bases, with 23 bases between. The germline gives CDR1 LNHDA, CDR2 SQIVND (reference sequence). For the CDR3, the DNA is TGTGCCAGTAGGACGACCGGCGGGGGACTTGGGAAGCCCCAGCATTTT. This encodes CASRTTGGGLGKPQHF.

The V and J genes are TRBV7-9 and TRBJ2-2, with D maybe TRBD1 (7 bases). V lost 11 bases, J lost 7 bases, and 20 bases lay in between. Germline V gene data show CDR1 as SEHNR and CDR2 as FQNEAQ (reference sequence). This CDR3 is 14 amino acids long. The CDR3 region has the DNA TGTGCCTGCATAGATCAGGGGGGCATCGGGGAGCTGTTTTTT. Translated, it gives CACIDQGGIGELFF. Based on the CDR3 plus reference TRBV7-9 and TRBJ2-2, the full variable domain is DTGVSQNPRHKITKRGQNVTFRCDPISEHNRLYWYRQTLGQGPEFLTYFQNEAQLEKSRLLSDRFSAERPKGSFSTLEIQRTEQGDSAMYLCACIDQGGIGELFFGEGSRLTVL.

V usage is TRBV19 and J usage is TRBJ2-2; 14 bases are a match to TRBD2. J was trimmed by 6 bases and V by 3 bases; bases with no gene match: 3. CDR1 is LNHDA, CDR2 SQIVND, per germline (reference sequence). CDR3 length: 16 amino acids. Here the CDR3 reads CASSIGTSGSAGELFF. Here the CDR3 DNA reads TGTGCCAGTAGTATTGGGACTAGCGGGAGCGCCGGGGAGCTGTTTTTT.

The gene calls are TRBV25-1 and TRBJ1-6, with a tentative D call TRBD1 (6 bases). Germline V lookup: CDR1 MGHDK, CDR2 SYGVNS. V was shortened by 6 bases and J by 9 bases, with 18 bases between the two germline ends. This CDR3 has 15 amino acids. CDR3 sequence (DNA): TGTGCCAGCAGCCGAACAGGGTTGACTGGTTCACCCCTCCACTTT. Translation gives CASSRTGLTGSPLHF.

A single count supports this clone. The rearrangement joins TRBV18 to TRBJ1-5; D is ambiguous. Trimming pared 4 bases from V and 4 bases from J, leaving 8 bases between. CDR1 is KGHSH, CDR2 LQKENI, per germline. The CDR3 covers 13 residues. The CDR3 reads CASSLQENQPQHF. The CDR3 DNA reads as TGTGCCAGCTCACTTCAGGAAAATCAGCCCCAGCATTTT. Supplemented by reference TRBV18 and TRBJ1-5, the full variable domain reads NAGVMQNPRHLVRRRGQEARLRCSPMKGHSHVYWYRQLPEEGLKFMVYLQKENIIDESGMPKERFSAEFPKEGPSILRIQQVVRGDSAAYFCASSLQENQPQHFGDGTRLSIL.

This clone appeared once. The chain links TRBV2 to TRBJ2-5, with 10 bases aligning to TRBD2. CDR3 length: 17 residues. Germline CDR1 is SNHLY and CDR2 is FYNNEI. The trim removed 1 base at V and 4 bases at J, leaving 9 bases unmatched. This chain's CDR3 is CASSEVGASGSPETQYF. CDR3 bases: TGTGCCAGCAGTGAAGTTGGGGCTAGCGGGAGTCCAGAGACCCAGTACTTC.

The chain links TRBV19 to TRBJ1-1; 7 bases map to TRBD1. With V trimmed by 8 bases and J by 0 bases, 3 bases remained unmatched. Germline loops: CDR1 LNHDA, CDR2 SQIVND (reference sequence). The CDR3 has 13 residues. The CDR3 DNA follows: TGTGCCAGTCTCGGGACAGTGAACACTGAAGCTTTCTTT. It specifies CASLGTVNTEAFF.

The chain recombines TRBV28 with TRBJ1-4, with a tentative D call TRBD1 (5 bases). The CDR3 runs 14 residues. The V gene lost 6 bases and the J gene lost 4 bases, with 12 bases spanning the gap. CDR1 is MDHEN and CDR2 is SYDVKM in the germline V gene. CDR3 in DNA: TGTGCCAGCAGGGAGGGGACGGTTAATGAAAAACTGTTTTTT. Encoded protein: CASREGTVNEKLFF.

The count of this clone is one. In the same sample, other DNA sequences code for this CDR3. The chain recombines TRBV7-8 with TRBJ2-7; 11 bases align to TRBD1. The CDR3 totals 15 residues. Trimming at V came to 5 bases and at J to 4 bases, leaving 7 bases not matched to a gene. The germline V gene has CDR1 SGHVS and CDR2 FQNEAQ. CDR3 amino acids: CASSGYRDRGYEQYF. In DNA, the CDR3 is TGTGCCAGCAGCGGCTACCGGGACAGGGGGTACGAGCAGTACTTC. The complete variable domain, with remaining parts taken from reference TRBV7-8 and TRBJ2-7, reads GAGVSQSPRYKVAKRGQDVALRCDPISGHVSLFWYQQALGQGPEFLTYFQNEAQLDKSGLPSDRFFAERPEGSVSTLKIQRTQQEDSAVYLCASSGYRDRGYEQYFGPGTRLTVT.

The chain links TRBV28 to TRBJ2-7, with TRBD1 as a possible D gene (6 bases). The CDR3 covers 15 residues. CDR1 MDHEN and CDR2 SYDVKM come from the germline V gene. V dropped 3 bases and J dropped 0 bases, with 12 bases sitting between them. The CDR3 DNA reads TGTGCCAGCAGTTTCCCCACAGGGAGCTCCTACGAGCAGTACTTC. Translation: CASSFPTGSSYEQYF.

The chain couples TRBV6-5 to TRBJ2-5, with 7 bases matching TRBD1. Germline CDR1 and CDR2: MNHEY and SVGAGI. The CDR3 sequence is 13 residues long. V lost 6 bases to trimming and J lost 2 bases; unmatched junction nucleotides: 3. The chain's CDR3 is CASRPQGQETQYF. The CDR3 DNA sequence: TGTGCCAGCAGGCCACAGGGGCAAGAGACCCAGTACTTC.

This clone was counted between two and nine times. The V call is TRBV30, the J call TRBJ2-7; 9 bases line up with TRBD2. Trimming at V came to 4 bases and at J to 8 bases, leaving 15 bases not matched to a gene. The germline V gene encodes CDR1 GTSNPN and CDR2 SVGIG (reference sequence). The CDR3 runs 15 residues. The CDR3, as DNA: TGTGCCTGGACCCCCTTAGCGGGAGCCCGCTTAAAGCAGTACTTC. Its translation: CAWTPLAGARLKQYF.

This rearrangement joins TRBV27 to TRBJ2-7; 10 nucleotides match TRBD2. The ends lost 0 bases at V and 4 bases at J; junction bases unmatched: 6. The CDR3 consists of 16 residues. Germline CDR1 is MNHEY and CDR2 is SMNVEV (reference sequence). CDR3 bases: TGTGCCAGCAGTTTATCGATCGCTAGCGGGAGTTACGAGCAGTACTTC. It codes for CASSLSIASGSYEQYF.

The V call is TRBV6-1, the J call TRBJ2-3, with 9 positions matching TRBD2. CDR3 length: 18 amino acids. V lost 2 bases and J lost 5; bases outside the gene matches: 14. CDR1 and CDR2 from the germline V gene are MNHNS and SASEGT. The CDR3 here is CASSEHPRLAEFLDTQYF. For the CDR3, the DNA is TGTGCCAGCAGTGAACACCCGAGACTAGCGGAGTTCCTAGATACGCAGTATTTT.

The rearrangement uses TRBV7-8 and TRBJ1-5; 9 nucleotides match TRBD1. Per the germline V gene, CDR1 is SGHVS and CDR2 is FQNEAQ. The CDR3 consists of 16 residues. Trimming at V came to 3 bases and at J to 6 bases, leaving 9 bases not matched to a gene. CDR3 coding DNA: TGTGCCAGCAGCTTGTCGGACAGGGGATTGGGTCAGCCCCAGCATTTT. Residues: CASSLSDRGLGQPQHF.

The rearrangement joins TRBV23-1 to TRBJ2-3; D is possibly TRBD2 (8 bases). TRBV23-1 is an open reading frame, and its role is uncertain. CDR3 length: 23 residues. Trimming pared 6 bases from V and 0 bases from J, leaving 37 bases between. In DNA, the CDR3 is TGCGCCAGCAGCCCGCGGACAGGCGGACTTACTAGCGGCCCCATCCTTAGCACAGATACGCAGTATTTT. Its translation: CASSPRTGGLTSGPILSTDTQYF.

This sequence joins TRBV30 and TRBJ2-1, with D perhaps TRBD1 (6 bases). Trimming removed 3 bases at V and 15 bases at J, with 18 bases between. This CDR3 has 12 amino acids. Germline V CDR1 and CDR2: GTSNPN, SVGIG (reference sequence). The chain's CDR3 is CAWRDTGPLRFF. The DNA of the CDR3 is TGTGCCTGGAGGGATACAGGGCCCTTACGGTTCTTC.

V usage is TRBV5-1 and J usage is TRBJ2-3, with no clear D. This CDR3 is built from 16 residues. Between the trimmed V and J ends, which lost 0 bases and 2 bases, there was a span of 13 bases. Germline values: CDR1 SGHRS, CDR2 YFSETQ. CDR3 DNA: TGCGCCAGCAGCTTGGACTCCGCCCTCCACACAGATACGCAGTATTTT. Encoded protein: CASSLDSALHTDTQYF.

The genes are TRBV7-2 and TRBJ2-1; 10 bases are a match to TRBD2. With V trimmed by 4 bases and J by 2 bases, 2 bases remained unmatched. The germline gives CDR1 SGHTA, CDR2 FQGNSA. The CDR3 covers 15 residues. The CDR3 coding sequence is TGTGCCAGCAGCTCACTAGCGGGAACCTACAATGAGCAGTTCTTC. This codes for CASSSLAGTYNEQFF.

V is TRBV7-9 and J is TRBJ2-1; TRBD2 matches at 11 bases. The V gene's germline CDR1 is SEHNR and CDR2 FQNEAQ (reference sequence). V shed 5 bases and J 8 bases; nucleotides not matched to a gene: 8. The CDR3 is made up of 15 amino acids. Written as DNA, the CDR3 is TGTGCCAGCAGCGCCACTAGCGGGAGTCGGGATGAGCAGTTCTTC. Amino acids: CASSATSGSRDEQFF.

The rearrangement links TRBV19 to TRBJ1-1, with D perhaps TRBD1 (5 bases). CDR3 length: 15 residues. Germline V gene sequence: CDR1 LNHDA, CDR2 SQIVND (reference sequence). Trimming left V 1 base short and J 4 bases short, with 13 bases between. CDR3 loop: CASSIGSGGGTEAFF. As DNA, the CDR3 is TGTGCCAGTAGTATAGGATCCGGGGGAGGCACTGAAGCTTTCTTT. The entire variable domain, with the rest obtained from reference TRBV19 and TRBJ1-1, is as follows: DGGITQSPKYLFRKEGQNVTLSCEQNLNHDAMYWYRQDPGQGLRLIYYSQIVNDFQKGDIAEGYSVSREKKESFPLTVTSAQKNPTAFYLCASSIGSGGGTEAFFGQGTRLTVV.

This clone was observed a single time. This chain joins TRBV27 and TRBJ1-2; D is unclear. Germline loops: CDR1 MNHEY, CDR2 SMNVEV (reference sequence). Trimming removed 5 bases from V and 6 bases from J, with 13 bases in between. CDR3 size: 13 residues. The CDR3 nucleotides are TGTGCCAGCAGTCGTGGGCGATCGGATGGCTACACCTTC. It specifies CASSRGRSDGYTF.

V usage is TRBV6-5 and J usage is TRBJ1-1, with TRBD1 matching 8 bases. From germline, CDR1 is MNHEY and CDR2 SVGAGI. The CDR3 loop spans 15 amino acids. The V gene end was trimmed by 3 bases and the J gene end by 0 bases; junction bases not matched to a gene: 3. The CDR3 nucleotides are TGTGCCAGCAGTTATGGACAGGGAATGAACACTGAAGCTTTCTTT. It specifies CASSYGQGMNTEAFF.

This clone was detected only a few times. The chain employs TRBV5-1 and TRBJ2-2; D gene unclear. Per germline, CDR1 SGHRS and CDR2 YFSETQ. The CDR3 has 14 amino acids. Trimming removed 4 bases at V and 0 bases at J, with 7 bases between. The CDR3 region is CASSELANTGELFF. The CDR3 DNA follows: TGCGCCAGCAGCGAGTTAGCGAACACCGGGGAGCTGTTTTTT.

The V call is TRBV3-1 (or the pseudogene TRBV3-2), the J call TRBJ1-2; D is unresolved. The CDR3 sequence is 15 residues long. Trimming cost V 2 bases and J 4 bases, with 14 bases left between them. Germline V lookup: CDR1 LGHDT, CDR2 YNNKEL (reference sequence). In nucleotides, the CDR3 is TGTGCCAGCAGCCAAAAAAAGCAGCGCCTCTATGGCTACACCTTC. Translation: CASSQKKQRLYGYTF.